This T cell receptor (beta chain) derives from a study of T cell responses to AZD1222 COVID-19 vaccine (dated by TCRdb to the early 2020s). Background for the entire study: AZD1222 recipients whose second dose came at about 4 weeks and those whose second dose came at about 12 weeks were combined into one group, since spike-specific TCR depth and breadth did not differ between the two schedules. A total of approximately 240 trial participants underwent TCR sequencing, of whom 207 had received two doses of AZD1222 and 26 had received two doses of the MenACWY control vaccine. Trial participants were enrolled by age into 18-55, 56-69 and 70-plus year subgroups, with approximately 150, 30 and 60 TCR-sequenced participants respectively.

The investigation overall reported the following: Participants were mostly white British and included more females than males, and it was suggested by the authors that clonal diversity may have been underestimated. The vaccine-associated CD4 TCRs covered the entire spike protein, and the dominant responses fell in regions 160-218 and 743-854. In the small 56-69-year group, the increase in depth fell short of significance, most likely because of low power. Epitopes outside the regions mutated in the B.1.351 and B.1.1.7 variants were reportedly recognized by nearly half of the unique spike-specific TCRs. Spike-specific TCR breadth and depth rose significantly after two AZD1222 doses compared with day 0 and with MenACWY recipients. Only a handful of AZD1222 recipients were SARS-CoV-2 seropositive at baseline, limiting conclusions about previously exposed vaccinees. No day 14 peak-response samples were available, so repertoires were characterized only after the peak T cell response.

Reading from cysteine to phenylalanine, the CDR3 counts 12 amino acids. CDR3 DNA only is kept here, 36 bases in frame from base 1. V lost 7 bases and J lost 5 bases; the stretch between them is 8 bases long. About this clone itself: There is no known antigen for this receptor. No clone much larger than this one lies a single base away; base qualities are absent. Other DNA sequences in the sample encode the same CDR3.

The CDR3 regions of human TCRbeta chains were analyzed by immunosequencing. Processing in the source paper ran as follows. Repertoire TCRs were checked for matches against a reference library of SARS-CoV-2-specific TCRs that had been generated using the MIRA antigen-specificity platform. Breadth was defined as the fraction of unique TCRs that were SARS-CoV-2-associated. Depth was defined as the fraction of total T cells that were SARS-CoV-2-associated. Each spike-specific TCR was assigned to its reactive spike region and to a CD4 or CD8 class using the MIRA data. Log10-transformed breadth and depth values were compared by one-way ANOVA with Sidak's multiple comparisons tests. TCRdb obtained this table from immuneACCESS and retained in-frame rearrangements with V and J assigned. These tables miss some clones; where compared with another copy, unresolved V genes account for less than half of the shortfall, and the remainder is unexplained. The V and J calls and the clone size are those of that table, but D and trimming were determined from the DNA. In all, the sample holds approximately 90,000 clones, and 85% to 90% of those were seen once. The ten largest clones represent roughly 3.5% of the sample.

Reading the label with the study, this specimen's time point is: baseline before first vaccination. Samples from vaccinated people were obtained from the UK trials COV001 and COV002, which included a single-blind randomized controlled phase 2/3 trial of AZD1222 (ChAdOx1 nCoV-19) in healthy adults. For TCRbeta chain sequencing, PBMC samples were collected from trial participants at day 0 and at day 28 after the second dose. This clonotype was sampled from an adult in good health. The sequence joins TRBV12-3 or TRBV12-4 to TRBJ2-2; a tentative D match to TRBD1 spans 5 bases. This specimen consisted of peripheral blood, obtained on day 0 of AZD1222 vaccination. CDR3 protein: CASTKGTGELFF. At the DNA level, the sequence is TGTGCCAGCACCAAGGGGACCGGGGAGCTGTTTTTT.